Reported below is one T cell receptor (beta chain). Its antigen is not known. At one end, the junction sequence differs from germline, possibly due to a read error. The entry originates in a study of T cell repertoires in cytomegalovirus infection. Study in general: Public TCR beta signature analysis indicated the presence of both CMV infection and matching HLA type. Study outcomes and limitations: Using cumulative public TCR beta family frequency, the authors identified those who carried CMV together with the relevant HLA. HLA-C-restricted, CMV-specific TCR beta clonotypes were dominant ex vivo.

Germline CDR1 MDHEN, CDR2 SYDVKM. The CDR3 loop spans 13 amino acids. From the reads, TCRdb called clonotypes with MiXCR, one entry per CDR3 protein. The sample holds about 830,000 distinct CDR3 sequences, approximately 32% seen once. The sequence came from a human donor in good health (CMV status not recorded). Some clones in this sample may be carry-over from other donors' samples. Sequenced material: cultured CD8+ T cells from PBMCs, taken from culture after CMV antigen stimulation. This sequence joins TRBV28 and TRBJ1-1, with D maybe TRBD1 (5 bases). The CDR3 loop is CVSVSGGNTEAFF. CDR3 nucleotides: TGTGTCAGCGTTTCTGGGGGGAACACTGAAGCTTTCTTT.